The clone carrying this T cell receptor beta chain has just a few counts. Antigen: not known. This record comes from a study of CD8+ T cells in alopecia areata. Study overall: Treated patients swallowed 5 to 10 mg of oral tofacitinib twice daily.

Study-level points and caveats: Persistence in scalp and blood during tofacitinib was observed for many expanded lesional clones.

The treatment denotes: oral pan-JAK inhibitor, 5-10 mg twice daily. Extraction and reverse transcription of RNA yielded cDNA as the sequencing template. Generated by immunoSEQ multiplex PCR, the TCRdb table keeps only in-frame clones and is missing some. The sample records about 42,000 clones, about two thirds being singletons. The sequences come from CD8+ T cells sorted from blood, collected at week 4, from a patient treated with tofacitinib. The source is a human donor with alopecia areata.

The CDR3 spells CSVEGGGEQYF. CDR3 nucleotide sequence: TGCAGCGTCGAGGGGGGTGGCGAGCAGTACTTC. V and J are TRBV29-1 and TRBJ2-7; the D gene could be TRBD1 or TRBD2 (6 bases each). Trimming pared 6 bases from V and 6 bases from J, leaving 12 bases between. This CDR3 comprises 11 residues. CDR1 and CDR2 (germline): SQVTM, ANQGSEA.